Listed below are T cell receptor beta chains from one sample, sequenced in a study of T cells in Graves' hyperthyroidism and ophthalmopathy. TCRdb reprocessed the multiplex PCR reads with MiXCR, giving one entry per CDR3 protein. In the table there are 550,000 to 800,000 distinct CDR3 sequences, 15% to 20% of which are singletons. The specimen was blood. These receptors originate from a man in his fifties with Graves' hyperthyroidism. Each CDR3 is given with its conserved first and last residue. D genes are given only for firm matches. Expanded clones are given a class, and other clones once, few, many or no size at all.

V,D,size,J,CDR3,DNA
TRBV5-1,TRBD1,few,TRBJ2-5,CASSIARDSLQETQYF,TGCGCCAGCAGCATCGCGAGGGACAGTTTACAAGAGACCCAGTACTTC
TRBV12-3/TRBV12-4,-,many,TRBJ1-4,CASSFNGNEKLFF,TGTGCCAGCAGTTTCAACGGGAATGAAAAACTGTTTTTT
TRBV10-3,-,many,TRBJ1-1,CAIRGTGRSSEAFF,TGTGCCATCAGGGGAACAGGGAGGTCCTCTGAAGCTTTCTTT
TRBV29-1,-,-,TRBJ1-3,CSVGRSGNTIYF,TGCAGCGTTGGGAGATCTGGAAACACCATATATTTT
TRBV28,TRBD2,-,TRBJ2-1,CASSTSGRALGNEQFF,TGTGCCAGCAGCACTAGCGGGAGGGCCCTCGGCAATGAGCAGTTCTTC
TRBV18,-,many,TRBJ1-1,CASSPQGPEAFF,TGTGCCAGCTCACCCCAAGGCCCTGAAGCTTTCTTT
TRBV4-1,TRBD1,-,TRBJ2-7,CASSQVGDSYEQYF,TGCGCCAGCAGCCAAGTCGGGGACAGCTACGAGCAGTACTTC
TRBV7-3,-,many,TRBJ2-1,CASSSNNNEQFF,TGTGCCAGCAGCTCCAACAACAATGAGCAGTTCTTC
TRBV30,-,many,TRBJ1-2,CACSQGSNYGYTF,TGTGCCTGCTCACAGGGATCTAACTATGGCTACACCTTC
TRBV28,-,many,TRBJ1-6,CASSFSGDNSPLHF,TGTGCCAGCAGTTTCTCAGGGGATAATTCACCCCTCCACTTT
TRBV30,-,-,TRBJ1-2,CAWSTSGYGYTF,TGTGCCTGGTCTACGTCGGGCTATGGCTACACCTTC
TRBV30,-,few,TRBJ2-1,CAWSVLGSSYNEQFF,TGTGCCTGGAGTGTACTGGGAAGCTCCTACAATGAGCAGTTCTTC
TRBV10-3,TRBD2,-,TRBJ2-3,CAISLGTSGVQDTQYF,TGTGCCATCTCTCTCGGGACTAGCGGGGTGCAGGATACGCAGTATTTT
TRBV7-9,-,many,TRBJ2-7,CASSGRLYEQYF,TGTGCCAGCAGCGGGAGGCTCTACGAGCAGTACTTC
TRBV24-1,-,many,TRBJ1-5,CATPGAGSNQPQHF,TGTGCCACCCCAGGGGCCGGGAGCAATCAGCCCCAGCATTTT
TRBV18,-,-,TRBJ1-2,CSSSLPETYGYTF,TGTTCCAGCTCACTACCAGAAACCTATGGCTACACCTTC
TRBV19,-,few,TRBJ2-3,CASTSGGTQYF,TGTGCCAGTACCTCCGGGGGTACGCAGTATTTT
TRBV7-2,TRBD1,many,TRBJ1-1,CASTPGGRNTEAFF,TGTGCCAGCACCCCAGGGGGGCGAAACACTGAAGCTTTCTTT
TRBV11-1,-,many,TRBJ2-7,CASSLDSGLSYEQYF,TGTGCCAGCAGCTTAGATAGCGGACTTTCCTACGAGCAGTACTTC
TRBV19,-,few,TRBJ2-5,CASSFDSRETQYF,TGTGCCAGTAGTTTCGACAGCCGAGAGACCCAGTACTTC
TRBV7-2,TRBD1,few,TRBJ1-2,CASSSQLFPRGQGYGYTF,TGTGCCAGCAGCTCCCAACTGTTCCCCAGGGGGCAAGGCTATGGCTACACCTTC
TRBV4-1,TRBD2,-,TRBJ2-7,CASGEGGSGSHEQYF,TGCGCCAGCGGCGAAGGAGGTAGCGGGAGCCACGAGCAGTACTTC
TRBV5-1,-,many,TRBJ1-5,CASSLGGGANQPQHF,TGCGCCAGCAGCCTCGGAGGGGGGGCCAATCAGCCCCAGCATTTT
TRBV12-3/TRBV12-4,-,many,TRBJ2-5,CASSLSETQYF,TGTGCCAGCAGCTTATCAGAGACCCAGTACTTC
TRBV7-2,TRBD2,-,TRBJ2-7,CASSPGLDRREQYF,TGTGCCAGCAGCCCTGGACTAGATCGTAGGGAGCAGTACTTC
TRBV3-1,-,few,TRBJ1-1,CASSQEDWTQAFF,TGTGCCAGCAGCCAAGAGGATTGGACCCAAGCTTTCTTT
TRBV15,TRBD2,many,TRBJ2-1,CATSGLAGIYNEQFF,TGTGCCACCAGCGGACTAGCGGGAATCTACAATGAGCAGTTCTTC
TRBV18,-,-,TRBJ2-1,CASSLGGLTYNEQVF,TGTGCCAGCTCACTAGGGGGTCTTACCTACAATGAGCAGGTCTTC
TRBV28,TRBD2,many,TRBJ2-7,CASRAGSNLYEQYF,TGTGCCAGCAGAGCGGGGTCCAACCTCTACGAGCAGTACTTC
TRBV19,TRBD2,few,TRBJ2-1,CASSIGSGGRPWPYNEQFF,TGTGCCAGTAGTATAGGGTCGGGAGGACGGCCCTGGCCCTACAATGAGCAGTTCTTC
TRBV6-2/TRBV6-3,TRBD2,few,TRBJ2-2,CASSSNGLAGYDDTGELFF,TGTGCCAGCAGTTCGAATGGACTAGCGGGATATGACGACACCGGGGAGCTGTTTTTT
TRBV15,-,-,TRBJ2-2,CATSRGVQGPTGELFF,TGTGCCACCAGCAGAGGGGTTCAGGGGCCCACCGGGGAGCTGTTTTTT
TRBV3-1,TRBD2,few,TRBJ2-7,CASSPWEREVGYEQYF,TGTGCCAGCAGCCCGTGGGAGCGGGAGGTCGGGTACGAGCAGTACTTC
TRBV6-1,-,-,TRBJ1-4,CATGSRSNEKLFF,TGTGCCACCGGGAGTCGGTCTAATGAAAAACTGTTTTTT
TRBV6-5,-,many,TRBJ2-3,CASSYSSADTQYF,TGTGCCAGCAGTTACTCGAGCGCAGATACGCAGTATTTT
TRBV6-1,-,few,TRBJ2-4,CASSESKSGKNIQYF,TGTGCCAGCAGTGAAAGTAAAAGCGGGAAAAACATTCAGTACTTC
TRBV5-5,TRBD2,-,TRBJ2-2,CASSQGLAGAGTGELFF,TGCGCCAGCAGCCAAGGACTAGCGGGAGCCGGGACCGGGGAGCTGTTTTTT
TRBV27,-,many,TRBJ1-2,CASSSGIGYTF,TGTGCCAGCAGTTCAGGGATTGGCTACACCTTC
TRBV5-4,TRBD2,few,TRBJ2-7,CASSHGTTEQYF,TGTGCCAGCAGCCACGGGACTACCGAGCAGTACTTC
TRBV5-5,TRBD1,few,TRBJ2-1,CASSQTGESYNEQFF,TGTGCCAGCAGCCAGACAGGGGAGTCCTACAATGAGCAGTTCTTC
TRBV28,TRBD2,-,TRBJ2-7,CASSPEAGDYEQYF,TGTGCCAGCAGTCCCGAGGCGGGAGATTACGAGCAGTACTTC
TRBV6-1,TRBD1,many,TRBJ2-1,CASSSQGALYNEQFF,TGTGCCAGCAGTTCACAGGGGGCCTTATACAATGAGCAGTTCTTC
TRBV15,-,few,TRBJ1-1,CATSRDRWQKNTEAFF,TGTGCCACCAGCAGAGATCGGTGGCAGAAGAACACTGAAGCTTTCTTT
TRBV27,-,many,TRBJ1-1,CASSFWEDSTEAFF,TGTGCCAGCAGTTTTTGGGAGGACAGCACTGAAGCTTTCTTT
TRBV5-1,-,-,TRBJ1-2,CASSFLDGGYTF,TGCGCCAGCAGCTTCCTTGACGGGGGCTACACCTTC
TRBV12-3/TRBV12-4,TRBD1,many,TRBJ2-1,CASSSGTGKNEQFF,TGTGCCAGCAGTTCTGGGACAGGGAAGAATGAGCAGTTCTTC
TRBV11-2,TRBD1,many,TRBJ2-7,CASRGTGSHEQYF,TGTGCCAGCAGGGGGACAGGGTCCCACGAGCAGTACTTC
TRBV11-1,TRBD2,few,TRBJ2-2,CASSKELAANTGELFF,TGTGCCAGCAGCAAAGAGCTAGCGGCGAACACCGGGGAGCTGTTTTTT
TRBV7-2,-,few,TRBJ2-5,CASSHNGVQETQYF,TGTGCCAGCAGCCATAACGGGGTCCAAGAGACCCAGTACTTC
TRBV6-6,-,many,TRBJ2-6,CASSYSGPSSGANVLTF,TGTGCCAGCAGTTACTCAGGACCGAGCTCTGGGGCCAACGTCCTGACTTTC
TRBV19,-,-,TRBJ1-5,CASSAGRDSNQPQHF,TGTGCCAGTAGTGCGGGACGGGATAGCAATCAGCCCCAGCATTTT
TRBV2,TRBD2,-,TRBJ2-3,CASTRTSVSTDTQYF,TGTGCCAGCACCCGAACTAGCGTAAGCACAGATACGCAGTATTTT
TRBV28,TRBD2,many,TRBJ2-1,CASRGAGDNEQFF,TGTGCCAGCAGGGGTGCGGGGGACAATGAGCAGTTCTTC
TRBV5-1,-,-,TRBJ1-5,CASSLKGDGNQPQHF,TGCGCCAGCAGCTTGAAAGGGGATGGCAATCAGCCCCAGCATTTT
TRBV20-1,TRBD1,-,TRBJ2-7,CSARWGQARFHEQYF,TGCAGTGCTAGATGGGGACAGGCGAGATTCCACGAGCAGTACTTC
TRBV11-2,TRBD2,many,TRBJ2-1,CASSPDYRLAGVNEQFF,TGTGCCAGCAGCCCAGACTATCGACTAGCGGGAGTCAATGAGCAGTTCTTC
TRBV27,TRBD2,-,TRBJ2-3,CATSDRLAASTDTQYF,TGTGCCACCAGTGATCGACTAGCGGCCAGCACAGATACGCAGTATTTT
TRBV3-1,-,few,TRBJ2-3,CASSQVVNTDTQYF,TGTGCCAGCAGCCAAGTAGTCAACACAGATACGCAGTATTTT
TRBV5-1,TRBD2,many,TRBJ2-1,CASSKWLAGADNEQFF,TGCGCCAGCAGCAAGTGGCTAGCGGGAGCTGACAATGAGCAGTTCTTC
TRBV29-1,-,many,TRBJ2-7,CSALGDGTYEQYF,TGCAGCGCCTTAGGGGACGGGACCTACGAGCAGTACTTC